The 10 T cell receptor beta chains below come from one sample, sequenced in a study of blood T cell repertoires in COVID-19. Sequencing used immunoSEQ multiplex PCR; TCRdb keeps in-frame clones, though not all of them. The top ten clones hold approximately 9.1% of a sample with about 72,000 clones, under 95% of them seen once. The specimen was peripheral blood. The receptors here all came from a human donor in a cohort sampled during active COVID-19.

This clone was seen once. The chain recombines TRBV9 with TRBJ1-6; D unresolved. Germline CDR1 is SGDLS and CDR2 is YYNGEE. CDR3 length: 15 amino acids. V was cut by 0 bases and J by 6 bases, with 10 bases left in between. This CDR3 reads CASSVGETTNSPLHF. The CDR3 DNA is TGTGCCAGCAGCGTAGGTGAGACAACTAATTCACCCCTCCACTTT.

This clone came up once. The CDR3 DNA reads as TGTGCCAGCAGCGCGGGCGGGGGCTATACGCAGTATTTT. This encodes CASSAGGGYTQYF. This chain uses TRBV11-3 with TRBJ2-3, with TRBD2 as a possible D gene (7 bases). With 5 bases removed from V and 7 bases from J, the gap between germline ends came to 13 bases. This CDR3 has 13 residues. The germline V gene has CDR1 SGHNT and CDR2 YENEEA. Full variable domain (outside the CDR3, taken from reference TRBV11-3 and TRBJ2-3): EAGVVQSPRYKIIEKKQPVAFWCNPISGHNTLYWYLQNLGQGPELLIRYENEEAVDDSQLPKDRFSAERLKGVDSTLKIQPAELGDSAVYLCASSAGGGYTQYFGPGTRLTVL.

This chain uses TRBV27 with TRBJ2-1; D is unclear. This CDR3 comprises 13 residues. CDR1 is MNHEY and CDR2 is SMNVEV in the germline V gene (reference sequence). V lost 3 bases to trimming and J lost 3 bases, with 6 bases between them. CDR3 sequence: CASSFDNYNEQFF. CDR3 in DNA: TGTGCCAGCAGTTTTGACAACTACAATGAGCAGTTCTTC.

Turning to this clone: The junction departs from germline at one end; a sequencing error may be responsible. V and J are TRBV28 and TRBJ2-1; TRBD1 agrees at 8 bases. The CDR3 has 14 amino acids. Germline V gene lookup returns CDR1 MDHEN and CDR2 SYDVKM. CDR3: CASQGATSHNEQFF. CDR3 coding DNA: TGTGCCAGCCAGGGGGCTACCTCCCACAATGAGCAGTTCTTC. Full variable domain (rest looked up from reference TRBV28 and TRBJ2-1): DVKVTQSSRYLVKRTGEKVFLECVQDMDHENMFWYRQDPGLGLRLIYFSYDVKMKEKGDIPEGYSVSREKKERFSLILESASTNQTSMYLCASQGATSHNEQFFGPGTRLTVL.

The gene calls are TRBV19 and TRBJ2-6; 8 bases align to TRBD1. V shed 3 bases and J 0 bases; nucleotides not matched to a gene: 10. The CDR3 consists of 19 residues. Germline V CDR1 and CDR2: LNHDA, SQIVND (reference sequence). The CDR3 loop is CASSIQPGQVGSGANVLTF. As DNA, the CDR3 is TGTGCCAGTAGTATTCAGCCGGGACAGGTTGGCTCTGGGGCCAACGTCCTGACTTTC.

The chain joins TRBV6-2 or TRBV6-3 to TRBJ1-5; TRBD1 aligns across 8 bases. This CDR3 comprises 14 residues. Germline V gene data show CDR1 as MNHEY and CDR2 as SVGEGT. J was trimmed by 10 bases and V by 5 bases; bases with no gene match: 10. The chain's CDR3 is CASSDQGADLPQHF. The CDR3 nucleotides read TGTGCCAGCAGTGATCAGGGGGCGGACCTCCCCCAGCATTTT.

This sequence joins TRBV27 and TRBJ2-1; TRBD2 matches 7 bases. J was trimmed by 8 bases and V by 5 bases; bases with no gene match: 18. The CDR3 sequence is 17 residues long. The V gene's germline CDR1 is MNHEY and CDR2 SMNVEV (reference sequence). The DNA of the CDR3 is TGTGCCAGCAGTAAATTAGCCGGGATCAGCGGGATCTATGAGCAGTTCTTC. Translated: CASSKLAGISGIYEQFF.

This rearrangement joins TRBV9 to TRBJ2-7; the D is unclear. The CDR3 is 13 residues long. Trimming pared 0 bases from V and 8 bases from J, leaving 12 bases between. From germline, CDR1 is SGDLS and CDR2 YYNGEE. CDR3 nucleotides: TGTGCCAGCAGCGTAGATACCCACAACAAGCAGTACTTC. This encodes CASSVDTHNKQYF. The whole variable domain, remainder taken from reference TRBV9 and TRBJ2-7, is DSGVTQTPKHLITATGQRVTLRCSPRSGDLSVYWYQQSLDQGLQFLIQYYNGEERAKGNILERFSAQQFPDLHSELNLSSLELGDSALYFCASSVDTHNKQYFGPGTRLTVT.

The chain recombines TRBV27 with TRBJ2-3, with 16 bases matching TRBD2. V was clipped by 3 bases and J by 1 base; unmatched bases: 13. The CDR3 runs 21 residues. The germline V gene has CDR1 MNHEY and CDR2 SMNVEV (reference sequence). The CDR3 coding sequence is TGTGCCAGCAGTTTCCTAGCTCCGGGACTAGCGGGAGGGCCGGGCACAGATACGCAGTATTTT. As protein: CASSFLAPGLAGGPGTDTQYF.

The J gene is TRBJ2-7, the V gene TRBV4-3, with D maybe TRBD1 (5 bases). Germline CDR1 and CDR2: LGHNA and YSLEER. V lost 0 bases and J lost 2, with 11 bases in between. This CDR3 contains 15 residues. The CDR3 nucleotides are TGCGCCAGCAGCCAAGATCATGGGGCCCCCTACGAGCAGTACTTC. This translates into CASSQDHGAPYEQYF.